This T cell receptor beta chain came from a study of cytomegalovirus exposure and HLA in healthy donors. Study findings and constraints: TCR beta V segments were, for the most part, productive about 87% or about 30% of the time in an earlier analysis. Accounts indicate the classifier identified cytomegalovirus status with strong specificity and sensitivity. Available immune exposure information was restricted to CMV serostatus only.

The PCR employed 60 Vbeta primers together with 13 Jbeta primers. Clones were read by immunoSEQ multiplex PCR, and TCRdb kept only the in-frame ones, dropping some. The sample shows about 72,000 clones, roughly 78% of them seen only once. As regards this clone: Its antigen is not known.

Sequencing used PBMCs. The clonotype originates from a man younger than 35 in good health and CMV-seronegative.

CDR3 coding DNA: TGTGCCAGCAGAGAGACAGGAAACACCGGGGAGCTGTTTTTT. This encodes CASRETGNTGELFF. The V gene is TRBV5-4, the J gene TRBJ2-2; tentatively, D is TRBD1 (6 bases). V lost 5 bases and J 2 bases, leaving 10 bases between the germline ends. The germline gives CDR1 SGHNT, CDR2 YYREEE (reference sequence). CDR3 size: 14 residues.